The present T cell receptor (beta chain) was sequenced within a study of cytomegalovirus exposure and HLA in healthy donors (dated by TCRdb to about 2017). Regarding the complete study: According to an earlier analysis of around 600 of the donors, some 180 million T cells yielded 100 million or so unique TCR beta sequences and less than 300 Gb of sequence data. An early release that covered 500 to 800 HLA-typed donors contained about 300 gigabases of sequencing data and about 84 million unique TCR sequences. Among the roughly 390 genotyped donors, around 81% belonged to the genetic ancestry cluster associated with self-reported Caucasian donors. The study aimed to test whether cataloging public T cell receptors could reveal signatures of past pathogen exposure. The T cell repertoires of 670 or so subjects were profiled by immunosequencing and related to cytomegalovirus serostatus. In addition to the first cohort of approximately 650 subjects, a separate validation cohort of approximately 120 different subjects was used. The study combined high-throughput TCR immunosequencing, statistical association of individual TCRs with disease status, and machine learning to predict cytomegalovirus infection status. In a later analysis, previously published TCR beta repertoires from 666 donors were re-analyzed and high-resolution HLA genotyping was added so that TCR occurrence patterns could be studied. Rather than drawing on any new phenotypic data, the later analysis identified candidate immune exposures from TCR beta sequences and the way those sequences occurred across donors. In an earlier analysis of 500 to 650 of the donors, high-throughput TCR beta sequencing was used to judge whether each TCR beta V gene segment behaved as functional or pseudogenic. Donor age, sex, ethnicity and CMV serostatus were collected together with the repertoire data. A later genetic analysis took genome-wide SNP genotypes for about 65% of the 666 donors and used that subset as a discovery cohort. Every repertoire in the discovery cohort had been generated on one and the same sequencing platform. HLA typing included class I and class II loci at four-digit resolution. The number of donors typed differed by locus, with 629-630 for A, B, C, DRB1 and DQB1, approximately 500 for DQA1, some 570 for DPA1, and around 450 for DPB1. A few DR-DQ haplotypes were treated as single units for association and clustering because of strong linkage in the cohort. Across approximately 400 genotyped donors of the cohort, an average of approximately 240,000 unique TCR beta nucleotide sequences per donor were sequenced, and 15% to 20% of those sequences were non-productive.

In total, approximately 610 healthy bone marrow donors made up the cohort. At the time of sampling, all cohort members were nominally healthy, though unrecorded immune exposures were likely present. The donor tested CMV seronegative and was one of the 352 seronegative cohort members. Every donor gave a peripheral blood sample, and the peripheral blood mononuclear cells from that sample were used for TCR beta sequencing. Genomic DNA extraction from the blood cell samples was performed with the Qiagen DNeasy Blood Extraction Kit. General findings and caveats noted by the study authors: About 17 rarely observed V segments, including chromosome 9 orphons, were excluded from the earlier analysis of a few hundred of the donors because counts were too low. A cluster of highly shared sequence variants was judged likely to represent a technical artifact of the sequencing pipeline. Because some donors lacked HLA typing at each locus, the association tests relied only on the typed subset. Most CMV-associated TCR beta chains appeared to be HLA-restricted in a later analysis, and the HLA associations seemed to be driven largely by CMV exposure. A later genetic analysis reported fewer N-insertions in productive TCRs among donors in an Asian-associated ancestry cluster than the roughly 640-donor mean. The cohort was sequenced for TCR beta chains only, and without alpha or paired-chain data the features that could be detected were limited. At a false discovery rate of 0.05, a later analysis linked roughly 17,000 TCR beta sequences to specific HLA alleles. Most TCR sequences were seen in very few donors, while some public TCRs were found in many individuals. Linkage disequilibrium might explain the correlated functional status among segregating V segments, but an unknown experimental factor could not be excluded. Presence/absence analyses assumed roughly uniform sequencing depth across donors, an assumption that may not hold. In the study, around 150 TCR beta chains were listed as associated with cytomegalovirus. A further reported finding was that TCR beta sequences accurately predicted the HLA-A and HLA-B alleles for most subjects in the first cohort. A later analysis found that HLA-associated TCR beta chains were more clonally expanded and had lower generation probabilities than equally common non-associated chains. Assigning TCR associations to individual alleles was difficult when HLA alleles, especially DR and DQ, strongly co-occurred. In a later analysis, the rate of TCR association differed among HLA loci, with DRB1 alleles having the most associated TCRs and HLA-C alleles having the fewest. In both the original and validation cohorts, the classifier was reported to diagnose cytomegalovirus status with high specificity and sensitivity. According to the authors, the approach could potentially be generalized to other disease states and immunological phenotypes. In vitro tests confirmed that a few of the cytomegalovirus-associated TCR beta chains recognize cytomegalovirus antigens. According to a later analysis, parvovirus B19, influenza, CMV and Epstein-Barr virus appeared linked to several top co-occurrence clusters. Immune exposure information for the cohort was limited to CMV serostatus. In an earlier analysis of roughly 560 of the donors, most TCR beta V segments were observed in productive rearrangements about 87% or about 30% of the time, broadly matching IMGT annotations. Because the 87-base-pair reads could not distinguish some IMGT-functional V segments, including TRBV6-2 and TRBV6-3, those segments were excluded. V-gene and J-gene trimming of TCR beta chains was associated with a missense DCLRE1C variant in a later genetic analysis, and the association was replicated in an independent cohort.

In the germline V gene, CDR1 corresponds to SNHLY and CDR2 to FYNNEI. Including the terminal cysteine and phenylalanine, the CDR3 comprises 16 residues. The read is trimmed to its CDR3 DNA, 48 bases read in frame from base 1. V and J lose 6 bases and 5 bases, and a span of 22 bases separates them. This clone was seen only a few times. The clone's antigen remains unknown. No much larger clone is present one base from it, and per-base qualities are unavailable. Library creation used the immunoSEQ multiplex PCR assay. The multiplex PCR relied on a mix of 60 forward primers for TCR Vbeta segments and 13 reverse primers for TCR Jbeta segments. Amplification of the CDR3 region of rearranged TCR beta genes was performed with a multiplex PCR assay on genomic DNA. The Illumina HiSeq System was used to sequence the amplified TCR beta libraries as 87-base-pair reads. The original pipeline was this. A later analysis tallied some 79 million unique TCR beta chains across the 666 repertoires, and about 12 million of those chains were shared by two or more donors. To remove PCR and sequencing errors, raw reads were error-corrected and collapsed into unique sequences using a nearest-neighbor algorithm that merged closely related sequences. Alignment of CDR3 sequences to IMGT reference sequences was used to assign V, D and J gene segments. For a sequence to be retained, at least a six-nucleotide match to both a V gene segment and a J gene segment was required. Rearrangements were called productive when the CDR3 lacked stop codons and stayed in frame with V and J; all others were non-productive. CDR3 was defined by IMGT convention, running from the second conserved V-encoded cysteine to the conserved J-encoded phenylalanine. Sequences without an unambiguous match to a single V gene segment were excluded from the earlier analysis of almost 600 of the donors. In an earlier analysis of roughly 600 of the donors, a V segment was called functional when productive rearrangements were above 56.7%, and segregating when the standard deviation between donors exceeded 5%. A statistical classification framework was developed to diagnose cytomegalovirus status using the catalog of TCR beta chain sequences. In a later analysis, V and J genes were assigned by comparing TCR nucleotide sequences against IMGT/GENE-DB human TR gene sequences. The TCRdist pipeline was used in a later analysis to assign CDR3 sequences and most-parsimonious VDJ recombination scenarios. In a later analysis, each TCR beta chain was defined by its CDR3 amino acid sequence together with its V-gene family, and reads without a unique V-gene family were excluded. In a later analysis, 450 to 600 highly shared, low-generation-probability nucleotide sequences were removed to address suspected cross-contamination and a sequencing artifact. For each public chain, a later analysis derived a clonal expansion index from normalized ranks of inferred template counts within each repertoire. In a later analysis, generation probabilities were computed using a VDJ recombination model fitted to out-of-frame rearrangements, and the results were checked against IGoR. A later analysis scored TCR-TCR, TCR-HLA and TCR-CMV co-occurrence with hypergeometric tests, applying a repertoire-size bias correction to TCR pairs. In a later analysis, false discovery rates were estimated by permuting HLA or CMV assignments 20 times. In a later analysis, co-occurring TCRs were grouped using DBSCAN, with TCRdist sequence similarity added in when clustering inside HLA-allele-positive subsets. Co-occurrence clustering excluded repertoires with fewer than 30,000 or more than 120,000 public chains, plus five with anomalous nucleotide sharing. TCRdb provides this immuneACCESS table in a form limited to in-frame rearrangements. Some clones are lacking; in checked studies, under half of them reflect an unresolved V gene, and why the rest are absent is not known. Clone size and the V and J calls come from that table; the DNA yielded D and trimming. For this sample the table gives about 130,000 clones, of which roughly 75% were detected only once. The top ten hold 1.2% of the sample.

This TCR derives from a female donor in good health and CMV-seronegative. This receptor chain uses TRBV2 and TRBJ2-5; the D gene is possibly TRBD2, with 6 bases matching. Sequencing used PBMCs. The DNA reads TGTGCCAGCAGCCGAGAGGGGACTTTGGGCGTCGAGACCCAGTACTTC. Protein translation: CASSREGTLGVETQYF.